This passage covers 19 T cell receptor beta chains from one sample sequenced in a study of regulatory T cells in long-lasting Graves disease. HTBI primers from iRepertoire and Arm-PCR of CDR3 regions yielded the TCR beta libraries. TCRdb ran MiXCR on the multiplex PCR reads and lists one entry per CDR3 protein. The profile shows more than 450,000 distinct CDR3 sequences, approximately 12% of them singletons. The time point: newly diagnosed GD, antithyroid drugs for less than 3 months. After RNA was extracted from PBMCs, the TCR library was made from it. These sequences were also reported in another study, on T cells in Graves' hyperthyroidism and ophthalmopathy.

Sequences were derived from peripheral blood mononuclear cells (PBMCs), sampled at new diagnosis, from a patient treated with antithyroid drugs. The receptors here all came from a woman younger than 45 with Graves disease.

This clonotype was picked up a small number of times. The chain has TRBV3-1 and TRBJ2-7; 11 bases are a match to TRBD2. The CDR3 is 15 residues long. V lost 1 base and J lost 2; bases outside the gene matches: 1. Germline loops: CDR1 LGHDT, CDR2 YNNKEL (reference sequence). The CDR3: CASSQGLAGTYEQYF. The CDR3 DNA reads TGTGCCAGCAGCCAAGGACTAGCGGGAACCTACGAGCAGTACTTC.

The sample holds many counts of this clonotype. The CDR3: CASSGRGGTGSVNEQFF. The DNA for the CDR3 is TGTGCCAGCAGTGGTAGAGGTGGGACAGGGTCGGTCAATGAGCAGTTCTTC. The genes are TRBV6-1 and TRBJ2-1; 9 positions agree with TRBD1. After removal of 4 bases from V and 6 bases from J, the junction contained 13 bases not matched to a gene. The V gene's germline CDR1 is MNHNS and CDR2 SASEGT. This CDR3 region has 17 residues.

V usage is TRBV7-2 and J usage is TRBJ1-1; TRBD1 is a possible D gene (5 bases). Germline values: CDR1 SGHTA, CDR2 FQGNSA. Trimming cost V 2 bases and J 1 base, with 17 bases left between them. The CDR3 extends over 17 amino acids. The CDR3 bases are TGTGCCAGCAGCTTATTTAGGTTGGGGGATAAGAACACTGAAGCTTTCTTT. As protein: CASSLFRLGDKNTEAFF.

This clonotype showed up many times. J is TRBJ2-1 and V is TRBV6-1; a weak D match, TRBD1 (5 bases). V was trimmed by 6 bases and J by 1 base, leaving 10 bases between them. Germline values: CDR1 MNHNS, CDR2 SASEGT. The CDR3 runs 14 residues. The CDR3 loop is CASRPGRSYNEQFF. The CDR3 nucleotides are TGTGCCAGCAGACCAGGGCGTTCCTACAATGAGCAGTTCTTC.

This clonotype appeared many times. This chain uses TRBV29-1 with TRBJ1-5, with 10 bases fitting TRBD1. The V gene's germline CDR1 is SQVTM and CDR2 ANQGSEA. The CDR3 has 14 amino acids. V lost 4 bases and J lost 5; bases outside the gene matches: 5. In DNA, the CDR3 is TGCAGCGTTGCTGGGGGGACAGGGGATCAGCCCCAGCATTTT. The encoded protein is CSVAGGTGDQPQHF.

The V gene is TRBV12-3 or TRBV12-4, the J gene TRBJ2-7; D unresolved. The CDR3 runs to 13 residues. Trimming left V 4 bases short and J 6 bases short, with 13 bases between. As DNA, the CDR3 is TGTGCCAGCAGTTACGGTAGTCGGTTCGAGCAGTACTTC. Amino acid sequence: CASSYGSRFEQYF.

This clonotype was picked up many times. The chain recombines TRBV6-5 with TRBJ1-6, with no clear D. CDR1 is MNHEY, CDR2 SVGAGI, per germline. Trimming pared 0 bases from V and 6 bases from J, leaving 9 bases between. The CDR3 covers 15 residues. CDR3 coding DNA: TGTGCCAGCAGTTACTCTTGGGGTGGTAATTCACCCCTCCACTTT. Translating it yields CASSYSWGGNSPLHF.

The chain is built from TRBV11-1 and TRBJ1-1; D may be TRBD1 (5 bases). V gave up 2 bases and J gave up 6 bases, with 16 bases separating them. The germline V gene encodes CDR1 SGHAT and CDR2 FQDESV (reference sequence). The CDR3 is made up of 15 amino acids. The CDR3 coding sequence is TGTGCCAGCAGCTTACCCTACACAGGTTTTTCTGAAGCTTTCTTT. Its translation is CASSLPYTGFSEAFF.

This clonotype was detected ten times or more. The rearrangement joins TRBV15 to TRBJ1-5; D is undetermined. Trimming took off 0 bases at V and 0 bases at J, with 6 bases between the two ends. The CDR3 has 15 residues. Germline V gene lookup returns CDR1 LNHNV and CDR2 YYDKDF (reference sequence). CDR3: CATSREIHSNQPQHF. CDR3 in DNA: TGTGCCACCAGCAGAGAGATACATAGCAATCAGCCCCAGCATTTT.

Ten or more counts support this clonotype. This chain joins TRBV2 and TRBJ2-7, with D unresolved. This CDR3 spans 13 amino acids. Germline values: CDR1 SNHLY, CDR2 FYNNEI. Trimming took 3 bases from V and 5 from J, leaving 11 bases between them. In DNA form, the CDR3 reads TGTGCCAGCAGTGAGTGGCCCGAGGACGAGCAGTACTTC. It yields the protein CASSEWPEDEQYF.

The gene calls are TRBV2 and TRBJ2-7; D may be TRBD2 (6 bases). Germline CDR1 SNHLY, CDR2 FYNNEI. V was pared by 7 bases and J by 0 bases, with 22 bases between. The CDR3 has 17 amino acids. In DNA form, the CDR3 reads TGTGCCAGCATTGGGGGAGGTGGACGGCTAAGCTCCTACGAGCAGTACTTC. Amino acid sequence: CASIGGGGRLSSYEQYF.

This clonotype was detected many times. This chain links TRBV10-3 with TRBJ1-5, with a tentative D call TRBD1 (5 bases). Trimming stripped 2 bases from V and 0 bases from J, with 11 bases between. Per germline, CDR1 ENHRY and CDR2 SYGVKD. The CDR3 spans 16 residues. The DNA of the CDR3 is TGTGCCATCAGTGAGGGGGGGGGGTATAGCAATCAGCCCCAGCATTTT. Residues: CAISEGGGYSNQPQHF.

This sequence joins TRBV12-3 or TRBV12-4 and TRBJ1-3; D is uncertain. V lost 5 bases and J 4 bases, leaving 18 bases between the germline ends. The CDR3 consists of 16 residues. CDR3 residues: CASSPRGVPLGNTIYF. The CDR3, as DNA: TGTGCCAGCAGTCCCCGGGGTGTGCCCCTCGGAAACACCATATATTTT.

This clonotype was observed at least ten times. The chain has TRBV7-2 and TRBJ2-3; D possibly corresponds to TRBD2 (6 bases). The V and J ends lost 2 bases and 7 bases respectively, with 16 bases between them. Germline V lookup: CDR1 SGHTA, CDR2 FQGNSA. This CDR3 has 15 amino acids. The CDR3 DNA reads as TGTGCCAGCAGCTTATCACCAGCGGGTTATTATACGCAGTATTTT. It specifies CASSLSPAGYYTQYF.

This clonotype was observed many times. The rearrangement uses TRBV27 and TRBJ2-7, with a weak D call TRBD1 (5 bases). This CDR3 contains 15 residues. Germline lookup yields CDR1 MNHEY and CDR2 SMNVEV (reference sequence). The V end was cut by 1 base, the J end by 0 bases, with 10 bases between. The CDR3 reads CASSLLGDSSYEQYF. The CDR3 region has the DNA TGTGCCAGCAGTTTATTAGGGGATAGCTCCTACGAGCAGTACTTC.

This clonotype was seen repeatedly, ten times or more. V and J are TRBV6-1 and TRBJ2-3; the D gene is possibly TRBD1 (5 bases). Trimming shortened V by 5 bases and J by 0 bases, and 12 bases separated the two germline ends. This CDR3 is 15 amino acids long. Germline V gene sequence: CDR1 MNHNS, CDR2 SASEGT. The CDR3 coding sequence is TGTGCCAGCAGTCCCAGGGCATCTAGCACAGATACGCAGTATTTT. Protein sequence: CASSPRASSTDTQYF.

Many counts were recorded for this clonotype. The chain combines TRBV24-1 with TRBJ2-5; a weak D match, TRBD2 (6 bases). The CDR3 runs 15 residues. In germline, CDR1 is KGHDR, CDR2 SFDVKD. Trimming pared 3 bases from V and 0 bases from J, leaving 10 bases between. The CDR3 protein is CATSDPRENQETQYF. The CDR3 DNA reads as TGTGCCACCAGTGATCCCCGGGAGAACCAAGAGACCCAGTACTTC.

This clonotype was seen repeatedly, ten times or more. The V and J genes are TRBV2 and TRBJ2-1; 8 bases agree with TRBD2. V gave up 6 bases and J gave up 4 bases; unmatched junction bases: 8. Germline CDR1 is SNHLY and CDR2 is FYNNEI. The CDR3 runs 15 residues. CDR3: CASSGTSGTYNEQFF. CDR3 coding DNA: TGTGCCAGCAGCGGCACTAGCGGAACTTACAATGAGCAGTTCTTC.

This clonotype was seen many times. The J gene is TRBJ2-7, the V gene TRBV11-2; 8 bases are shared with TRBD1. The CDR3 is 14 amino acids. The germline V gene has CDR1 SGHAT and CDR2 FQNNGV. V dropped 5 bases and J dropped 0; count of bases not matched to a gene: 3. The CDR3 sequence is CASSRQGSSYEQYF. The CDR3 nucleotides are TGTGCCAGCAGCAGACAGGGGAGCTCCTACGAGCAGTACTTC.